A single TCR beta chain is shown here with its context. The antigen remains undetermined. The repertoire was sequenced with immunoSEQ multiplex PCR; TCRdb's copy has only in-frame clones and lacks some. The sample lists 150,000 to 200,000 clones, 80% to 90% seen once, with roughly 6% in the top ten. The sample is drawn from a study of T cell responses to AZD1222 COVID-19 vaccine. Study-wide results and limits: Close to half of all spike-specific TCRs reportedly target regions of the variants that are unmutated. Increases in Spike-specific TCR breadth and depth were seen after two AZD1222 doses.

This specimen was peripheral blood, taken on day 0 of AZD1222 vaccination. The clonotype comes from an adult in good health.

The CDR3, as DNA: TGTGCCAGTAGTTATTGGGGGGATAGCAATCAGCCCCAGCATTTT. This translates into CASSYWGDSNQPQHF. V and J are TRBV19 and TRBJ1-5; weak D call: TRBD1 (5 bases). V was cut by 5 bases and J by 0 bases, with 11 bases left in between. This CDR3 is built from 15 residues. The germline gives CDR1 LNHDA, CDR2 SQIVND (reference sequence).